This TCR beta chain stems from a study of T cell changes during pregnancy in multiple sclerosis. Generated by immunoSEQ multiplex PCR, the TCRdb table keeps only in-frame clones and is missing some. The sample has roughly 72,000 clones, around 92% seen once. This TCR was recovered from a female donor in good health, enrolled as a control in a pregnancy study. Sequencing used peripheral blood, obtained in the first trimester of pregnancy.

The CDR3 sequence is CASGQGVTDTQYF. The DNA for the CDR3 is TGTGCCAGTGGACAGGGAGTCACAGATACGCAGTATTTT. The chain couples TRBV9 to TRBJ2-3; 8 nucleotides line up with TRBD1. The CDR3 sequence is 13 residues long. Germline CDR1 SGDLS, CDR2 YYNGEE. V trimming: 8 bases; J trimming: 2 bases; junction bases outside the gene matches: 4.